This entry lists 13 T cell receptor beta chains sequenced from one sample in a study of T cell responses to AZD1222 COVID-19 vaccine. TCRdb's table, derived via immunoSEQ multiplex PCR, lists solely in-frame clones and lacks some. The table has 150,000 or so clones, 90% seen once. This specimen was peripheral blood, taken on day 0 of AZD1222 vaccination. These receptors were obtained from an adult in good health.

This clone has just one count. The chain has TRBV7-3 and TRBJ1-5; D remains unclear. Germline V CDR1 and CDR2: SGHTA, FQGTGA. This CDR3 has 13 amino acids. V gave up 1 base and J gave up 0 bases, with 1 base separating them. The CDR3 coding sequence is TGTGCCAGCAGCTTAAGTAGCAATCAGCCCCAGCATTTT. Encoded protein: CASSLSSNQPQHF.

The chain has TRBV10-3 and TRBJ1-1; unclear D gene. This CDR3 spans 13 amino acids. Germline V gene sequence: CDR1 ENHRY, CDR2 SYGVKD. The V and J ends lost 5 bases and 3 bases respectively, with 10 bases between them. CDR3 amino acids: CAISLKMDTEAFF. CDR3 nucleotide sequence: TGTGCCATCAGTCTGAAAATGGACACTGAAGCTTTCTTT.

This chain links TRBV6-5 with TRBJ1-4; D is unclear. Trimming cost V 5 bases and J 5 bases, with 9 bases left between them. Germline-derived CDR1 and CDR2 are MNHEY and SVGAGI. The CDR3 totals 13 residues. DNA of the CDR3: TGTGCCAGCAGTCTTGACTTAAATGAAAAACTGTTTTTT. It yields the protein CASSLDLNEKLFF.

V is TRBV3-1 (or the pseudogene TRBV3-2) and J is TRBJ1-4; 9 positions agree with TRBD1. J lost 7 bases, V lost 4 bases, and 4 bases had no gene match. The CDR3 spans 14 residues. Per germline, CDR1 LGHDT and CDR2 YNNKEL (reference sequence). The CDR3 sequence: CASSLQGAAEKLFF. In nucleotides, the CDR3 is TGTGCCAGCAGCCTACAGGGGGCGGCTGAAAAACTGTTTTTT.

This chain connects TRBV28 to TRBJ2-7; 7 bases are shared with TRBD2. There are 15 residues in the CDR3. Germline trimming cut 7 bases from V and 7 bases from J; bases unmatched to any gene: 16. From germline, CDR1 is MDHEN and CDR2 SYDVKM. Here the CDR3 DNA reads TGTGCCAGCACCTGGGGAGGGAAAAACTGGGGAGAGCAGTACTTC. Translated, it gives CASTWGGKNWGEQYF.

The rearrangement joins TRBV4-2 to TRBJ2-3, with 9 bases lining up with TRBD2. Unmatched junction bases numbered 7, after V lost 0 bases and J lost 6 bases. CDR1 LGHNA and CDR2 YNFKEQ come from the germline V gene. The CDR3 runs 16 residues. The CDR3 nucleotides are TGTGCCAGCAGCCAAGACTTGCGGGGGGGCATGGATACGCAGTATTTT. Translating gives CASSQDLRGGMDTQYF.

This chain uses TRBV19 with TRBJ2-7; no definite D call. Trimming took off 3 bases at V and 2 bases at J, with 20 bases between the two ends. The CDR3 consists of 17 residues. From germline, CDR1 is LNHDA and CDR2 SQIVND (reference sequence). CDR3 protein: CASSMSSGPLVAYEQYF. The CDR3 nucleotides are TGTGCCAGTAGTATGAGCTCTGGACCCCTGGTAGCCTACGAGCAGTACTTC.

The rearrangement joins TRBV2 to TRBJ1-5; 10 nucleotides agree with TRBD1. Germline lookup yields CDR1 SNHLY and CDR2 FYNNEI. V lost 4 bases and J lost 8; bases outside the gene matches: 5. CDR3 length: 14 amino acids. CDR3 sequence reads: CASSATGGGKPQHF. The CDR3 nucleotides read TGTGCCAGCAGTGCGACAGGGGGCGGTAAGCCCCAGCATTTT.

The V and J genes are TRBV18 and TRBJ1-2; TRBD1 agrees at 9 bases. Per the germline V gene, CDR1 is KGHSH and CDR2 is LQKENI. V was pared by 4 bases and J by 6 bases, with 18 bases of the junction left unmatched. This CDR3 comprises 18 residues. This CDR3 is CASSLVQGALALKNGYTF. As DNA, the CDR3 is TGTGCCAGCTCACTTGTACAGGGGGCGTTAGCCTTGAAGAATGGCTACACCTTC.

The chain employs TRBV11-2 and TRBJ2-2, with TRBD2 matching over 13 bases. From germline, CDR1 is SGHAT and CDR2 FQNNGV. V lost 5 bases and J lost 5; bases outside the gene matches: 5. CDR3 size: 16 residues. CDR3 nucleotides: TGTGCCAGCAGCCTCTGGACTAGCGGGGGTACCGGGGAGCTGTTTTTT. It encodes CASSLWTSGGTGELFF.

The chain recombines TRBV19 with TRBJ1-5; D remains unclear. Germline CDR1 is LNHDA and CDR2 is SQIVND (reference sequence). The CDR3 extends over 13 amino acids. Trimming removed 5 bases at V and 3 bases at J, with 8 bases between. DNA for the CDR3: TGTGCCAGTAGTCGGTCCCTCAATCAGCCCCAGCATTTT. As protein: CASSRSLNQPQHF.

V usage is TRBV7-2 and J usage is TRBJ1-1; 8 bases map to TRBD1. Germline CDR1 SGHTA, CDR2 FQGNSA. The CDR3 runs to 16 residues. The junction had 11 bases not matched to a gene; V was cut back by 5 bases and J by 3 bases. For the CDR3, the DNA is TGTGCCAGCAGCCAGCCTGGACAGGGAAAGTACACTGAAGCTTTCTTT. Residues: CASSQPGQGKYTEAFF.

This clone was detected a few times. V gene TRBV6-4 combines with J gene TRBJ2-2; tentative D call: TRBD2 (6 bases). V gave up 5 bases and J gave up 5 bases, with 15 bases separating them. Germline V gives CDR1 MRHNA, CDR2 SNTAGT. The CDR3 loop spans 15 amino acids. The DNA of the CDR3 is TGTGCCAGCAGTAGGTACGGGGAGGAGACCGGGGAGCTGTTTTTT. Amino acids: CASSRYGEETGELFF.